This T cell receptor (beta chain) was retrieved from a study of blood T cell repertoires in COVID-19. Participant age was about 18 to 89 years, and participants resided in about 25 US areas. Participants had their cohort set by participant-reported clinical history. Repertoires were generated with immunoSEQ multiplex PCR, while TCRdb's copy carries only in-frame clones and drops some. The sample carries approximately 330,000 clones, around 92% recorded once. The sample comprised PBMCs or T cells enriched from blood (not recorded which). This receptor was identified in a woman aged 25 to 45 who had recovered from COVID-19.

This chain's CDR3 is CATTGGQGFSTGELFF. The CDR3, as DNA: TGTGCCACAACGGGTGGACAGGGGTTCAGCACCGGGGAGCTGTTTTTT. This chain connects TRBV24-1 to TRBJ2-2; TRBD1 aligns across 9 bases. Unmatched junction bases numbered 12, after V lost 10 bases and J lost 4 bases. The length of the CDR3 is 16 residues. CDR1 is KGHDR, CDR2 SFDVKD, per germline.